The 24 T cell receptor beta chains below were found in one sample sequenced in a study of T cells in Graves' hyperthyroidism and ophthalmopathy. Amplified regions were TCR beta CDR3 sequences from RNA transcripts. HTBI primers were employed in a first-round RT-PCR of the TCR CDR3. TCRdb analysed the multiplex PCR reads with MiXCR anew, one entry per CDR3 protein. The table includes approximately 740,000 distinct CDR3 sequences, approximately 14% detected once. Sequencing was carried out using blood. Receptors originate from a woman aged 18-35 years with Graves' hyperthyroidism.

The rearrangement links TRBV14 to TRBJ2-2, with TRBD2 matching over 9 bases. The CDR3 is 16 residues long. Germline loops: CDR1 SGHDN, CDR2 FVKESK. Trimming cost V 3 bases and J 6 bases; bases outside gene matches: 8. The CDR3 sequence is CASSHRLAVGPGELFF. CDR3 in DNA: TGTGCCAGCAGCCACAGACTAGCGGTGGGGCCCGGGGAGCTGTTTTTT.

The V call is TRBV19, the J call TRBJ1-2; TRBD1 is a possible D gene (6 bases). The germline gives CDR1 LNHDA, CDR2 SQIVND (reference sequence). Trimming pared 4 bases from V and 4 bases from J, leaving 10 bases between. The CDR3 extends over 13 amino acids. The CDR3 DNA reads as TGTGCCAGTAGTAATACAGGGTCCTATGGCTACACCTTC. Its translation: CASSNTGSYGYTF.

Comments on this clonotype: This clone may be a read error of a much larger clone one base away. In this CDR3 the conserved last residue, phenylalanine or tryptophan, is missing, so a read error is likely. The chain combines TRBV20-1 with TRBJ1-1; TRBD1 agrees at 8 bases. The germline V gene encodes CDR1 DFQATT and CDR2 SNEGSKA (reference sequence). The CDR3 extends over 12 amino acids. The V and J ends lost 5 bases and 3 bases, in that order; junction bases with no gene match: 2. CDR3 DNA sequence: TGCAGTGCTGCGGACAGGGACACTGAAGCTTTCTTA. Its translation is CSAADRDTEAFL.

The chain combines TRBV5-1 with TRBJ2-2; D is unresolved. Trimming stripped 4 bases from V and 1 base from J, with 11 bases between. Germline lookup yields CDR1 SGHRS and CDR2 YFSETQ. The CDR3 consists of 15 residues. The CDR3 DNA follows: TGCGCCAGCAGCCCGGGCCCGGGGAACACCGGGGAGCTGTTTTTT. Encoded protein: CASSPGPGNTGELFF.

This clonotype was found a few times. The rearrangement joins TRBV4-1 to TRBJ2-3; possible D gene TRBD2, 6 bases. There are 18 residues in the CDR3. Trimming shortened V by 3 bases and J by 3 bases, and 22 bases separated the two germline ends. CDR1 is MGHRA, CDR2 YSYEKL, per germline. This CDR3 reads CASSQSHPGARRTDTQYF. The CDR3 DNA reads as TGCGCCAGCAGCCAGTCCCACCCGGGAGCCCGGAGAACAGATACGCAGTATTTT.

The rearrangement links TRBV24-1 to TRBJ2-1; D is perhaps TRBD1 (5 bases). V gave up 7 bases and J gave up 2 bases, with 14 bases separating them. Looked up from germline, CDR1 is KGHDR and CDR2 is SFDVKD. The CDR3 runs to 15 residues. CDR3 in DNA: TGTGCCACCAGCGAAGGGAAAGGGGCCTACAATGAGCAGTTCTTC. Residues: CATSEGKGAYNEQFF.

In this sample, this clonotype turned up a few times. The chain uses TRBV4-1 and TRBJ1-3; TRBD1 is a possible D gene (5 bases). The CDR3 is 17 amino acids. V was pared by 0 bases and J by 0 bases, with 12 bases between. CDR1 and CDR2 from the germline V gene are MGHRA and YSYEKL. CDR3: CASSQEGHPTSGNTIYF. DNA for the CDR3: TGCGCCAGCAGCCAAGAAGGACATCCCACCTCTGGAAACACCATATATTTT.

There are a few counts of this clonotype. This chain joins TRBV12-3 or TRBV12-4 and TRBJ2-1; no clear D gene. The CDR3 is made up of 12 amino acids. V gave up 5 bases and J gave up 8 bases, with 10 bases separating them. The chain's CDR3 is CASSRIRDEQFF. The CDR3 nucleotides are TGTGCCAGCAGTCGGATTAGGGATGAGCAGTTCTTC.

The rearrangement uses TRBV24-1 and TRBJ2-7, with 9 bases lining up with TRBD1. CDR1 KGHDR and CDR2 SFDVKD come from the germline V gene. Losses at the gene ends were 4 bases for V and 5 bases for J; bases not matched to a gene: 8. CDR3 length: 15 residues. The CDR3 DNA reads as TGTGCCACCAGTGACCCGGGACAGGGACGGGACGAGCAGTACTTC. Amino acids: CATSDPGQGRDEQYF.

This clonotype has at least ten counts. The V gene is TRBV7-9, the J gene TRBJ2-3, with 16 bases identical to TRBD2. The CDR3 length is 17 residues. Germline V gives CDR1 SEHNR, CDR2 FQNEAQ (reference sequence). With V trimmed by 3 bases and J by 1 base, 1 base remained unmatched. CDR3 sequence (DNA): TGTGCCAGCAGCTTGGGACTAGCGGGAGGGCGCACAGATACGCAGTATTTT. The encoded protein is CASSLGLAGGRTDTQYF. Based on the CDR3 plus reference TRBV7-9 and TRBJ2-3, the full variable domain is DTGVSQNPRHKITKRGQNVTFRCDPISEHNRLYWYRQTLGQGPEFLTYFQNEAQLEKSRLLSDRFSAERPKGSFSTLEIQRTEQGDSAMYLCASSLGLAGGRTDTQYFGPGTRLTVL.

This clonotype came up many times. V and J are TRBV7-2 and TRBJ2-7; D ambiguous. V was cut by 3 bases and J by 0 bases, with 9 bases left in between. Germline CDR1 and CDR2: SGHTA and FQGNSA. The CDR3 runs to 14 residues. The CDR3, as DNA: TGTGCCAGCAGCTTTGACTTCCGCTCCTACGAGCAGTACTTC. Encoded protein: CASSFDFRSYEQYF. Complete variable domain (other parts from reference TRBV7-2 and TRBJ2-7): GAGVSQSPSNKVTEKGKDVELRCDPISGHTALYWYRQSLGQGLEFLIYFQGNSAPDKSGLPSDRFSAERTGGSVSTLTIQRTQQEDSAVYLCASSFDFRSYEQYFGPGTRLTVT.

This chain connects TRBV7-9 to TRBJ1-1, with 7 bases matching TRBD1. CDR3 length: 15 residues. Germline-derived CDR1 and CDR2 are SEHNR and FQNEAQ (reference sequence). The V segment lost 5 bases and the J segment 0 bases; nucleotides outside the gene matches: 6. CDR3 region: CASSPMDRLNTEAFF. The CDR3 nucleotides are TGTGCCAGCAGCCCTATGGACAGGCTGAACACTGAAGCTTTCTTT.

This clonotype was detected many times. The V and J genes are TRBV11-2 and TRBJ2-1; 15 bases are shared with TRBD2. The CDR3 loop spans 16 amino acids. Losses at the gene ends were 3 bases for V and 9 bases for J; bases not matched to a gene: 6. Germline V CDR1 and CDR2: SGHAT, FQNNGV. CDR3 nucleotides: TGTGCCAGCAGCTTCGGACTAGCGGGAGGGCTTGGTGAGCAGTTCTTC. It translates to CASSFGLAGGLGEQFF.

Ten or more counts support this clonotype. The V call is TRBV2, the J call TRBJ2-5; 8 bases are shared with TRBD2. Germline CDR1 SNHLY, CDR2 FYNNEI. Trimming removed 5 bases from V and 5 bases from J; junction bases left unmatched: 10. The CDR3 runs 15 residues. The CDR3 coding sequence is TGTGCCAGCAGTCGGGGGGGCGGGAGAGGGGAGACCCAGTACTTC. Translating it yields CASSRGGGRGETQYF.

This clonotype came up many times. The rearrangement links TRBV10-3 to TRBJ1-5, with 9 bases lining up with TRBD1. CDR1 and CDR2 (germline): ENHRY, SYGVKD. With V trimmed by 0 bases and J by 7 bases, 10 bases remained unmatched. This CDR3 comprises 17 residues. The CDR3 region is CAISESEDRGKDQPQHF. CDR3 sequence (DNA): TGTGCCATCAGTGAGTCGGAGGACAGGGGAAAGGACCAGCCCCAGCATTTT.

This clonotype was seen repeatedly, ten times or more. The chain joins TRBV7-8 to TRBJ2-1; D not resolved. Germline V gene data show CDR1 as SGHVS and CDR2 as FQNEAQ. V shed 5 bases and J shed 8 bases, with 22 bases lying between them. The CDR3 extends over 16 amino acids. CDR3 in amino acids: CASSPHGGALFDEQFF. DNA for the CDR3: TGTGCCAGCAGCCCACACGGTGGAGCACTCTTTGATGAGCAGTTCTTC.

V usage is TRBV27 and J usage is TRBJ1-1; perhaps TRBD1 as D (5 bases). Trimming took 9 bases from V and 10 from J, leaving 33 bases between them. The CDR3 extends over 17 amino acids. Germline V gene data show CDR1 as MNHEY and CDR2 as SMNVEV (reference sequence). The CDR3 DNA sequence: TGTGCCAGACTTCCCCCGGGACCTCCAGTCCCCCAATGTGGAGCTTTCTTT. It yields the protein CARLPPGPPVPQCGAFF.

The rearrangement links TRBV4-1 to TRBJ2-1; 10 nucleotides match TRBD2. The length of the CDR3 is 16 residues. Looked up from germline, CDR1 is MGHRA and CDR2 is YSYEKL. J gave up 9 bases and V 0 bases, and 8 bases lay outside the gene matches. CDR3 bases: TGCGCCAGCAGCCAAGAAGGCCTAGCGGGAGTTAGTGAGCAGTTCTTC. This translates into CASSQEGLAGVSEQFF.

J is TRBJ1-5 and V is TRBV20-1; D possibly corresponds to TRBD1 (6 bases). Germline V gives CDR1 DFQATT, CDR2 SNEGSKA (reference sequence). V was trimmed by 2 bases and J by 3 bases, leaving 14 bases between them. The CDR3 contains 15 residues. The CDR3 DNA is TGCAGTGCTAGATTAGACAGGTTTCTCAATCAGCCCCAGCATTTT. As protein: CSARLDRFLNQPQHF.

This clonotype occurred many times. The J gene is TRBJ1-1, the V gene TRBV14; 12 bases map to TRBD1. This CDR3 region has 18 residues. Germline CDR1 and CDR2: SGHDN and FVKESK. V shed 2 bases and J 0 bases; nucleotides not matched to a gene: 7. CDR3 sequence (DNA): TGTGCCAGCAGCCAATGGGACAGGGGGCGTTTGATGAACACTGAAGCTTTCTTT. It codes for CASSQWDRGRLMNTEAFF.

This clonotype showed up just a few times. This chain uses TRBV5-6 with TRBJ2-7; 7 bases line up with TRBD1. The CDR3 totals 15 residues. Trimming took 4 bases from V and 2 from J; bases not matched to a gene: 9. The germline V gene has CDR1 SGHDT and CDR2 YYEEEE. In DNA form, the CDR3 reads TGTGCCAGCAGCATGGGACAGCTAGGGACCTACGAGCAGTACTTC. Translating it yields CASSMGQLGTYEQYF.

The chain has TRBV6-1 and TRBJ1-2; the D gene is possibly TRBD1 (5 bases). Trimming stripped 6 bases from V and 6 bases from J, with 20 bases between. The germline V gene encodes CDR1 MNHNS and CDR2 SASEGT. The CDR3 sequence is 15 residues long. The CDR3 loop is CASSPFVGPGNGYTF. For the CDR3, the DNA is TGTGCCAGCAGCCCGTTTGTGGGGCCGGGGAATGGCTACACCTTC.

This clonotype was seen repeatedly, ten times or more. The chain combines TRBV20-1 with TRBJ2-1; the D is unclear. The CDR3 has 12 residues. CDR1 is DFQATT, CDR2 SNEGSKA, per germline (reference sequence). V lost 6 bases and J 5 bases, leaving 11 bases between the germline ends. CDR3 in DNA: TGCAGTGCCTCACGAGGCCACAATGAGCAGTTCTTC. This codes for CSASRGHNEQFF.

This clonotype was seen a handful of times. The V and J genes are TRBV7-8 and TRBJ1-5, with D unresolved. The germline gives CDR1 SGHVS, CDR2 FQNEAQ. The CDR3 runs to 16 residues. The V end was cut by 5 bases, the J end by 0 bases, with 14 bases between. The CDR3 DNA reads TGTGCCAGCAGCCCCTGGACTCTAGATAGCAATCAGCCCCAGCATTTT. Its translation is CASSPWTLDSNQPQHF.